This T cell receptor (beta chain) was documented in a study of blood T cell repertoires in COVID-19. About the research overall: Acute and convalescent COVID-19 specimens originated in the United States, Italy and Spain. T cells, B-cell-depleted T cells, or PBMCs provided the cDNA or gDNA that served as material.

The CDR3 length is 18 residues. V shed 5 bases, J shed 0 bases, and the junction held 8 bases outside the gene matches. The germline gives CDR1 SGHTA, CDR2 FQGNSA. Original processing notes: It was from reference gene primer amplification that nucleated cell counts were estimated. Repertoires were generated with immunoSEQ multiplex PCR, while TCRdb's copy carries only in-frame clones and drops some. The V and J calls and clone size were taken over from that table, and D and trimming were inferred from the DNA. The table shows tens of thousands of clones, with more than 70% occurring only once. This sequence was found in a man aged 55 to 70 with active COVID-19. The sample was peripheral blood. V and J are TRBV7-2 and TRBJ2-6; 9 bases match TRBD1. The CDR3 sequence is CASSPGTGITSGANVLTF. In DNA, the CDR3 is TGTGCCAGCAGCCCCGGGACAGGGATTACCTCTGGGGCCAACGTCCTGACTTTC.